Presented here are 5 T cell receptor beta chains from one specimen sequenced in a study of CD8 T cells in Susac syndrome (dated by TCRdb to the late 2010s). Preparation of the library involved the immunoSEQ multiplex PCR assay. RNA was extracted with the RNeasy kit and roughly 0.45 to 1 ug was reverse transcribed using random hexamers. TCRdb reanalyzed the raw reads on its own, using fastp at Q25 for trimming and MiXCR for clone calling, and kept in-frame beta chains. Every distinct CDR3 protein forms one entry, paired with its most common genes and DNA. Recorded for this sample are approximately 220,000 distinct CDR3 sequences; more than 85% of them occurred a single time. The ten largest clones take up approximately 0.082% of the sample. The sequencing sample was made of CD4+ T cells from PBMCs. The origin of the receptors is a human donor with multiple sclerosis.

This clonotype showed up just once. J is TRBJ1-2 and V is TRBV7-9, with TRBD1 matching 7 bases. V was pared by 4 bases and J by 2 bases, with 1 base of the junction left unmatched. Germline V gene lookup returns CDR1 SEHNR and CDR2 FQNEAQ (reference sequence). CDR3 length: 13 amino acids. CDR3 bases: TGTGCCAGCAGCTCGGGACAGAACTATGGCTACACCTTC. This codes for CASSSGQNYGYTF. Based on the CDR3 plus reference TRBV7-9 and TRBJ1-2, the full variable domain is DTGVSQNPRHKITKRGQNVTFRCDPISEHNRLYWYRQTLGQGPEFLTYFQNEAQLEKSRLLSDRFSAERPKGSFSTLEIQRTEQGDSAMYLCASSSGQNYGYTFGSGTRLTVV.

The J gene is TRBJ2-7, the V gene TRBV30, with TRBD1 identical over 9 bases. The ends lost 1 base at V and 3 bases at J; junction bases unmatched: 7. The CDR3 covers 15 residues. Germline CDR1 GTSNPN, CDR2 SVGIG (reference sequence). The CDR3: CAWSEGTGKSYEQYF. CDR3 coding DNA: TGTGCCTGGAGTGAGGGGACAGGGAAGAGCTACGAGCAGTACTTC. Drawing the rest from reference TRBV30 and TRBJ2-7, the complete variable domain is SQTIHQWPATLVQPVGSPLSLECTVEGTSNPNLYWYRQAAGRGLQLLFYSVGIGQISSEVPQNLSASRPQDRQFILSSKKLLLSDSGFYLCAWSEGTGKSYEQYFGPGTRLTVT.

The V gene is TRBV18, the J gene TRBJ2-7; perhaps TRBD2 as D (6 bases). Trimming left V 2 bases short and J 5 bases short, with 16 bases between. Germline loops: CDR1 KGHSH, CDR2 LQKENI. The CDR3 contains 15 residues. The CDR3 coding sequence is TGTGCCAGCTCACCAGGAGGAGGGCTCAACCACGAGCAGTACGTC. It specifies CASSPGGGLNHEQYV.

The rearrangement joins TRBV12-3 or TRBV12-4 to TRBJ1-1, with a weak D call TRBD1 (5 bases). Trimming removed 6 bases from V and 0 bases from J, with 17 bases in between. The CDR3 is made up of 16 amino acids. DNA for the CDR3: TGTGCCAGCAGCCAAAGGCGGGGCCCCTTGAACACTGAAGCTTTCTTT. It codes for CASSQRRGPLNTEAFF.

The V call is TRBV3-1, the J call TRBJ1-1; no definite D call. Trimming left V 1 base short and J 4 bases short, with 7 bases between. Germline values: CDR1 LGHDT, CDR2 YNNKEL (reference sequence). The CDR3 has 13 amino acids. In nucleotides, the CDR3 is TGTGCCAGCAGCCAAGGGAAGGGCACTGAAGCTTTCTTT. This sequence encodes CASSQGKGTEAFF.